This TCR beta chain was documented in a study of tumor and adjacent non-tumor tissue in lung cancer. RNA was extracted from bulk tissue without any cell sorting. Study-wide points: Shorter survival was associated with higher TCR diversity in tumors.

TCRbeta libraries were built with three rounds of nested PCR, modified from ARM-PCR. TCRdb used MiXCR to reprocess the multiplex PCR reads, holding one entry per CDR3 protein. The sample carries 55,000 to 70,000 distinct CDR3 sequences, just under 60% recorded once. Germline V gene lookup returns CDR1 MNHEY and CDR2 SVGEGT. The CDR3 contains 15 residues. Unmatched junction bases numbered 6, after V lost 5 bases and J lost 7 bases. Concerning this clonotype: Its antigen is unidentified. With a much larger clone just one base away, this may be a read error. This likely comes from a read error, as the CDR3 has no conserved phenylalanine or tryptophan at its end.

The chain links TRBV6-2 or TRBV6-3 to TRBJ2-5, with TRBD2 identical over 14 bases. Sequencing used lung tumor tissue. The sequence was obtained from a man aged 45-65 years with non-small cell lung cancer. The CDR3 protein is CASSPGLAGVGTQYL. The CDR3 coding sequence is TGTGCCAGCAGTCCGGGACTAGCGGGAGTCGGGACCCAGTACTTG.